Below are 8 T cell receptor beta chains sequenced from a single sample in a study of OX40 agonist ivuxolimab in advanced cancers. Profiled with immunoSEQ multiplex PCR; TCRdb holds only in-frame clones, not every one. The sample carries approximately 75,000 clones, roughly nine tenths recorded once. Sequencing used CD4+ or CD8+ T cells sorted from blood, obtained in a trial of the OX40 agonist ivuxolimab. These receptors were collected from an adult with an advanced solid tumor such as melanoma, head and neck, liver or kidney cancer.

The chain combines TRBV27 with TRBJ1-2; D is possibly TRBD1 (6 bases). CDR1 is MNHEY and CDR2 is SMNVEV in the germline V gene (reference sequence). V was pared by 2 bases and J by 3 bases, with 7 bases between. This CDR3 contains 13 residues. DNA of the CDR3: TGTGCCAGCAGTTTAAGGGGGGACTATGGCTACACCTTC. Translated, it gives CASSLRGDYGYTF.

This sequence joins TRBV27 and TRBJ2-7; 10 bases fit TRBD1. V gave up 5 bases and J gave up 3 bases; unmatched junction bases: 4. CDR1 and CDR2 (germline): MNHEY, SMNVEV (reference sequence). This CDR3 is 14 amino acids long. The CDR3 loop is CASSQGQGRYEQYF. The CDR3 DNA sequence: TGTGCCAGCAGTCAGGGACAGGGGCGCTACGAGCAGTACTTC.

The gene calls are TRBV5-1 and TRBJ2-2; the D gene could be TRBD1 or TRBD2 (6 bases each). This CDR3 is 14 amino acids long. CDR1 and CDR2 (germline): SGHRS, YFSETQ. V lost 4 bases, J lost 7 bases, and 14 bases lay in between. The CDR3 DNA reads TGCGCCAGCAGCCACCCGGGGGCGGGCGGGGAGCTGTTTTTT. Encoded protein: CASSHPGAGGELFF.

For the CDR3, the DNA is TGTGCCACCAGCAGCGCTAACTACAGGGAATTGAGGTACAATGAGCAGTTCTTC. Protein: CATSSANYRELRYNEQFF. The chain joins TRBV15 to TRBJ2-1, with a tentative D call TRBD1 (6 bases). The germline gives CDR1 LNHNV, CDR2 YYDKDF (reference sequence). Trimming cost V 3 bases and J 4 bases, with 22 bases left between them. The CDR3 consists of 18 residues.

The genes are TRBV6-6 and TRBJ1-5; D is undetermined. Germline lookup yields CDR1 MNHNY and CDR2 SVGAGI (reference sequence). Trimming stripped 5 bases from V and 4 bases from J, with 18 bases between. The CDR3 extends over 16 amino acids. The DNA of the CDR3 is TGTGCCAGCAGTCTCCCCGAACTAGGAGGGAATCAGCCCCAGCATTTT. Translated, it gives CASSLPELGGNQPQHF.

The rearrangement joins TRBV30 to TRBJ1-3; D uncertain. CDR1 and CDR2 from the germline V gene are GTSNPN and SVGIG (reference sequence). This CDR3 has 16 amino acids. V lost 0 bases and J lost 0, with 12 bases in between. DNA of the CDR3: TGTGCCTGGAGTGTCTGGCCCCGAAACTCTGGAAACACCATATATTTT. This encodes CAWSVWPRNSGNTIYF. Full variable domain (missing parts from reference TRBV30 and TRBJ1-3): SQTIHQWPATLVQPVGSPLSLECTVEGTSNPNLYWYRQAAGRGLQLLFYSVGIGQISSEVPQNLSASRPQDRQFILSSKKLLLSDSGFYLCAWSVWPRNSGNTIYFGEGSWLTVV.

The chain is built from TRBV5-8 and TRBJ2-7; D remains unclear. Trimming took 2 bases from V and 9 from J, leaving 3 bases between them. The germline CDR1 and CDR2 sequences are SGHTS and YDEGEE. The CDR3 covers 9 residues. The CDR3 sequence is CASSFLQYF. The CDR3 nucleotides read TGTGCCAGCAGCTTCCTGCAGTACTTC.

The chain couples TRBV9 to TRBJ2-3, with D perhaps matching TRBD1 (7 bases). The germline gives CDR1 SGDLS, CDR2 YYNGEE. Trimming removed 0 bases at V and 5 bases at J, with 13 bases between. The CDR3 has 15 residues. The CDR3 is CASSVGPQGGDTQYF. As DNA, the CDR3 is TGTGCCAGCAGCGTAGGTCCCCAGGGGGGAGATACGCAGTATTTT. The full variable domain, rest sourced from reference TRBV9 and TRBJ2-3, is DSGVTQTPKHLITATGQRVTLRCSPRSGDLSVYWYQQSLDQGLQFLIQYYNGEERAKGNILERFSAQQFPDLHSELNLSSLELGDSALYFCASSVGPQGGDTQYFGPGTRLTVL.